A single sample is the source of the 7 T cell receptor beta chains below, sequenced in a study of blood T cells in healthy people across ages. A second PCR of about 7 to 12 cycles used a sample-barcoded 5' primer and a J-beta primer mix. Each CDR3 protein is one row after TCRdb ran MiXCR on the 5' RACE reads. The table lists about 1.4 million distinct CDR3 sequences, approximately 59% of them singletons. Material for sequencing was blood. These receptors all stem from a man in his late teens or twenties in good health.

V is TRBV5-6 and J is TRBJ2-4; D perhaps matches TRBD2 (6 bases). Gene TRBJ2-7 matches the end of the DNA better, so the J call may be wrong. The germline CDR1 and CDR2 sequences are SGHDT and YYEEEE. This CDR3 region has 14 residues. The CDR3 DNA reads as TGTGCCAGCAGCTTCGCGGGACGGGACTACGAGCAGTACTTC. As protein: CASSFAGRDYEQYF.

The chain employs TRBV4-1 and TRBJ2-7; a possible D gene is TRBD1 (5 bases). V was cut by 3 bases and J by 2 bases, with 20 bases left in between. Germline CDR1 is MGHRA and CDR2 is YSYEKL. This CDR3 has 17 amino acids. As DNA, the CDR3 is TGCGCCAGCAGCCATCAGGGTCCCAAACGATTCGCCTACGAGCAGTACTTC. This gives the protein CASSHQGPKRFAYEQYF.

The rearrangement uses TRBV2 and TRBJ2-2; the D call may be TRBD1 or TRBD2 (5 bases each). The CDR3 has 14 amino acids. Trimming shortened V by 10 bases and J by 0 bases, and 12 bases separated the two germline ends. Germline V gene data show CDR1 as SNHLY and CDR2 as FYNNEI. CDR3 nucleotide sequence: TGTGCCACCGTTCGGGGCTCGAACACCGGGGAGCTGTTTTTT. Translating it yields CATVRGSNTGELFF.

This rearrangement joins TRBV7-9 to TRBJ1-1, with TRBD1 matching over 7 bases. V dropped 1 base and J dropped 5; count of bases not matched to a gene: 4. This CDR3 comprises 14 residues. CDR1 is SEHNR and CDR2 is FQNEAQ in the germline V gene (reference sequence). The CDR3 nucleotides are TGTGCCAGCAGCTTAGAAGGGGGCTGGACTGAAGCTTTCTTT. Amino acids: CASSLEGGWTEAFF.

The chain is built from TRBV4-2 and TRBJ2-7; 8 positions match TRBD2. V lost 3 bases and J lost 5; bases outside the gene matches: 12. Germline V gene sequence: CDR1 LGHNA, CDR2 YNFKEQ. The CDR3 runs 16 residues. This CDR3 is CASSQGGASGSHEQYF. In nucleotides, the CDR3 is TGTGCCAGCAGCCAGGGTGGGGCGAGCGGGAGTCACGAGCAGTACTTC.

The V and J genes are TRBV20-1 and TRBJ2-1, with a tentative D call TRBD2 (5 bases). This CDR3 spans 14 amino acids. Germline V gene data show CDR1 as DFQATT and CDR2 as SNEGSKA (reference sequence). The V end lost 5 bases, the J end lost 4 bases, and 15 bases lay between the germline ends. The CDR3, as DNA: TGCAGTGCTGCAGCGGAGTCGGCTTACAATGAGCAGTTCTTC. Its protein product is CSAAAESAYNEQFF.

This clonotype was picked up one time. The chain is built from TRBV4-3 and TRBJ2-7, with TRBD1 as a possible D gene (6 bases). CDR1 is LGHNA and CDR2 is YSLEER in the germline V gene. The length of the CDR3 is 15 residues. The V end was cut by 3 bases, the J end by 5 bases, with 17 bases between. This chain's CDR3 is CASSQSLRPGDEQYF. For the CDR3, the DNA is TGCGCCAGCAGCCAGTCATTGCGCCCAGGGGACGAGCAGTACTTC.